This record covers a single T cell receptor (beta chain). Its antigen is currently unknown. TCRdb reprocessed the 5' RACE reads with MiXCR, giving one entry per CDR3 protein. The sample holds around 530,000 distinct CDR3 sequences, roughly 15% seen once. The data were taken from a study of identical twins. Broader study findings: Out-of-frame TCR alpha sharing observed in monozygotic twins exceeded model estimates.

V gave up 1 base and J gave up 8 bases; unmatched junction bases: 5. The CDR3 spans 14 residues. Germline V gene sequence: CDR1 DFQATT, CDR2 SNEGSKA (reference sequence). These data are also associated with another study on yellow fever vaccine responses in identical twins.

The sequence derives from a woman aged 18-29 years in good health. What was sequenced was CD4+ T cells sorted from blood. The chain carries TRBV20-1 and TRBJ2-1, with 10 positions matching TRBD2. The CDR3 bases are TGCAGTGCTAGAGCACTAGCGGGACTGGATGAGCAGTTCTTC. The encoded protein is CSARALAGLDEQFF.